This passage covers 2 T cell receptor beta chains from one sample sequenced in a study of glioma-infiltrating T cells after dendritic cell vaccination (TCRdb year 2016). Library creation used the immunoSEQ multiplex PCR assay. Imported from immuneACCESS, the table was reduced by TCRdb to in-frame sequences with V and J called. These copies leave out some clones; in studies compared against another copy, an unresolved V gene accounts for under half, and the cause of the remainder is not known. This sample has around 78,000 clones in its table, and more than 75% of those were observed once. About 2.3% of the sample comes from the top ten. The time point label, read with the paper, signifies: after dendritic cell vaccination, including at tumor progression/relapse. Sequences were derived from blood, sampled after dendritic cell vaccination. These TCRs come from a human donor with glioblastoma.

The chain carries TRBV5-8 and TRBJ1-2; a weak D match, TRBD1 (6 bases). This CDR3 spans 17 amino acids. V lost 4 bases to trimming and J lost 1 base, with 20 bases between them. Germline V gene sequence: CDR1 SGHTS, CDR2 YDEGEE. CDR3 loop: CASSAALGGPVNYGYTF. CDR3 sequence (DNA): TGTGCCAGCAGCGCCGCCTTGGGGGGGCCCGTTAACTATGGCTACACCTTC.

In the case of this clone: In the same sample, other DNA sequences code for this CDR3. The rearrangement uses TRBV5-1 and TRBJ2-3; D ambiguous. CDR1 and CDR2 from the germline V gene are SGHRS and YFSETQ. The V end was cut by 0 bases, the J end by 0 bases, with 5 bases between. The CDR3 sequence is 14 residues long. The CDR3 protein is CASSLGQSTDTQYF. For the CDR3, the DNA is TGCGCCAGCAGCTTGGGGCAGAGCACAGATACGCAGTATTTT.